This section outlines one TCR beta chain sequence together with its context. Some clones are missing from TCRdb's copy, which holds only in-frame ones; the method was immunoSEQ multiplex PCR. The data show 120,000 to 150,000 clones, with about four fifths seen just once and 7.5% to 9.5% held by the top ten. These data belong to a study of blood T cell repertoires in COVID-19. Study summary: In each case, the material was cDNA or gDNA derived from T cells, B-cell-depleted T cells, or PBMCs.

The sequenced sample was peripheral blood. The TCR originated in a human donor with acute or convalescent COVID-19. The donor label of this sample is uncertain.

CDR3 DNA sequence: TGCGCCAGCAGCGGGCAGGGCCAAGCTAACTATGGCTACACCTTC. This gives the protein CASSGQGQANYGYTF. The V gene is TRBV5-1, the J gene TRBJ1-2; D possibly corresponds to TRBD1 (5 bases). The CDR3 contains 15 residues. V lost 4 bases and J lost 0, with 13 bases in between. Germline V CDR1 and CDR2: SGHRS, YFSETQ. The whole variable domain, filled in from reference TRBV5-1 and TRBJ1-2, reads KAGVTQTPRYLIKTRGQQVTLSCSPISGHRSVSWYQQTPGQGLQFLFEYFSETQRNKGNFPGRFSGRQFSNSRSEMNVSTLELGDSALYLCASSGQGQANYGYTFGSGTRLTVV.